This T cell receptor (beta chain) is from a study of beta chain features in type 1 diabetes. A note on this clone: Antigen unknown.

Reverse transcription of all isolated RNA meant that expressed TCRB transcripts were sequenced. Naive, central memory and regulatory T cell samples came to a mean of around 3.3 million reads. The method was immunoSEQ multiplex PCR; TCRdb's version includes in-frame clones alone and lacks a portion of them. The table includes some 160,000 clones, around 9.7% detected once. Germline loops: CDR1 SGHAT, CDR2 FQNNGV. The V gene lost 0 bases and the J gene lost 5 bases, with 10 bases spanning the gap. CDR3 size: 15 residues. Study-level findings and limits: Shortening that was moderate but significant affected the TCRB CDR3s of Type 1 diabetes patients in all four CD4+ subsets. The naive, central memory and Treg TCRB repertoires of patients appeared to be more similar to one another than those of healthy donors.

The specimen was central memory CD4+ T cells from blood. This clonotype was sampled from a woman between 25 and 40 years old with type 1 diabetes. The J gene is TRBJ2-2, the V gene TRBV11-2; D is unclear. The DNA for the CDR3 is TGTGCCAGCAGCTTAGACCGAGCGAGTACCGGGGAGCTGTTTTTT. This encodes CASSLDRASTGELFF.